The clone carrying this TCR beta chain has only a few counts. Its antigen is undetermined. This record belongs to a study of regulatory T cells in long-lasting Graves disease. Time point: newly diagnosed GD, antithyroid drugs for less than 3 months. Generation of the TCR library employed RNA extracted from PBMCs. Blood from the periphery, 8.5 to 9 milliliters in all, was drawn into EDTA tubes. Germline CDR1 is MNHEY and CDR2 is SVGAGI. The CDR3 sequence is 18 residues long. With V trimmed by 2 bases and J by 6 bases, 15 bases remained unmatched. Both iRepertoire HTBI primers and Arm-PCR of CDR3 regions were used to build the TCR beta libraries. TCRdb called the multiplex PCR reads again in MiXCR, with one record for every CDR3 protein. The table records hundreds of thousands of distinct CDR3 sequences, roughly 16% of them present only once. Overall study findings and caveats: Gene preferences differed: TRBV28, TRBJ1-2, TRBJ2-5 in persistent cases.

These data were also filed under a second study, of T cells in Graves' hyperthyroidism and ophthalmopathy. That paper notes: Absence of ophthalmopathy progression within 18 months defined stable Graves' hyperthyroidism. Orbital computed tomography, thyroid ultrasound, serum thyroxine and TRAb, and clinical symptoms together informed the diagnoses.

The material was peripheral blood mononuclear cells (PBMCs), obtained at new diagnosis, from a patient treated with antithyroid drugs. V is TRBV6-5 and J is TRBJ2-7; 11 bases are a match to TRBD2. This receptor was identified in a woman aged 25 to 45 with Graves disease. The CDR3 sequence: CASSYGVSLAGGTSEQYF. The DNA of the CDR3 is TGTGCCAGCAGTTACGGGGTCTCCCTAGCGGGAGGCACCTCCGAGCAGTACTTC.